The 25 T cell receptor beta chains below all came from one sample that was sequenced in a study of T cell repertoires in cytomegalovirus infection. A single record per CDR3 protein comes from TCRdb applying MiXCR to the reads. The table lists some 110,000 distinct CDR3 sequences, about 9.5% of them singletons. No cognate antigen is known for these TCRs. The specimen sequenced was PBMCs, sequenced either directly or after in vitro stimulation (not recorded which). Receptor source: a human donor in good health (CMV status not recorded). Some clones in this sample may be carry-over from other donors' samples.

The chain couples TRBV7-6 to TRBJ2-2; the D gene is possibly TRBD2 (6 bases). The length of the CDR3 is 17 residues. Trimming cost V 1 base and J 5 bases, with 17 bases left between them. The germline gives CDR1 SGHVS, CDR2 FNYEAQ. The CDR3 sequence: CASSLDGRGRLTGELFF. CDR3 nucleotides: TGTGCCAGCAGCTTAGACGGGAGAGGAAGGTTGACCGGGGAGCTGTTTTTT. Drawing the rest from reference TRBV7-6 and TRBJ2-2, the complete variable domain is GAGVSQSPRYKVTKRGQDVALRCDPISGHVSLYWYRQALGQGPEFLTYFNYEAQQDKSGLPNDRFSAERPEGSISTLTIQRTEQRDSAMYRCASSLDGRGRLTGELFFGEGSRLTVL.

There are many counts of this clonotype. The rearrangement links TRBV7-2 to TRBJ2-1; the D gene is possibly TRBD2 (5 bases). The CDR3 contains 16 residues. V lost 5 bases and J 3 bases, leaving 17 bases between the germline ends. The germline CDR1 and CDR2 sequences are SGHTA and FQGNSA. The CDR3 loop reads CASSPPSGMLYNEQFF. DNA for the CDR3: TGTGCCAGCAGCCCCCCCTCGGGAATGCTCTACAATGAGCAGTTCTTC.

This clonotype was counted at least ten times. The chain uses TRBV5-5 and TRBJ2-3; D uncertain. CDR3 length: 12 residues. CDR1 and CDR2 from the germline V gene are SGHKS and YYEKEE (reference sequence). With 3 bases removed from V and 6 bases from J, the gap between germline ends came to 8 bases. CDR3 in DNA: TGTGCCAGCAGCTCAAGGACGGATACGCAGTATTTT. Its protein is CASSSRTDTQYF.

This clonotype came up many times. The chain recombines TRBV12-3 or TRBV12-4 with TRBJ1-2; 8 bases align to TRBD1. The CDR3 contains 14 residues. Trimming removed 5 bases from V and 4 bases from J; junction bases left unmatched: 6. The chain's CDR3 is CASSRQGLGYGYTF. The CDR3 DNA reads TGTGCCAGCAGTAGACAGGGGCTCGGCTATGGCTACACCTTC.

This chain connects TRBV3-1 to TRBJ2-3, with D possibly being TRBD2 (5 bases). Germline-derived CDR1 and CDR2 are LGHDT and YNNKEL (reference sequence). Trimming shortened V by 1 base and J by 9 bases, and 17 bases separated the two germline ends. This CDR3 spans 15 amino acids. The DNA of the CDR3 is TGTGCCAGCAGCCAAGTCGGTCTAGCCCCTGGGACGCAGTATTTT. This translates into CASSQVGLAPGTQYF.

This clonotype was counted a few times. The chain carries TRBV9 and TRBJ1-1, with D maybe TRBD1 (5 bases). Trimming left V 0 bases short and J 8 bases short, with 11 bases between. The germline gives CDR1 SGDLS, CDR2 YYNGEE. The CDR3 runs 13 residues. CDR3 nucleotide sequence: TGTGCCAGCAGCGTAGCCCAGGGCGCAGAAGCTTTCTTT. This sequence encodes CASSVAQGAEAFF. Together with reference TRBV9 and TRBJ1-1, the CDR3 gives the full variable domain: DSGVTQTPKHLITATGQRVTLRCSPRSGDLSVYWYQQSLDQGLQFLIQYYNGEERAKGNILERFSAQQFPDLHSELNLSSLELGDSALYFCASSVAQGAEAFFGQGTRLTVV.

V gene TRBV4-1 combines with J gene TRBJ2-3; D gene ambiguous. CDR1 is MGHRA and CDR2 is YSYEKL in the germline V gene. The CDR3 contains 16 residues. The V end was cut by 0 bases, the J end by 3 bases, with 13 bases between. The CDR3: CASSQEGPGTTDTQYF. The CDR3 DNA reads TGCGCCAGCAGCCAAGAAGGGCCCGGCACAACAGATACGCAGTATTTT.

With regard to this clonotype: A much larger clone differs by one base, so this may be a read error. This chain uses TRBV4-1 with TRBJ2-1, with no clear D. This CDR3 comprises 16 residues. Germline values: CDR1 MGHRA, CDR2 YSYEKL. CDR3 amino acids: CACSQVTQADRYEQFF. In nucleotides, the CDR3 is TGCGCCTGCAGCCAAGTTACCCAGGCCGACCGGTATGAGCAGTTCTTC.

The sample holds a few counts of this clonotype. The J gene is TRBJ2-7, the V gene TRBV7-9; 7 bases align to TRBD2. Germline CDR1 reads SEHNR; CDR2 reads FQNEAQ (reference sequence). The length of the CDR3 is 13 residues. The CDR3 DNA sequence: TGTGCCAGCAGCTTAGAAGGTCTGGCGGGAGCCCACGTC. Amino acid sequence: CASSLEGLAGAHV.

The sample holds many counts of this clonotype. The genes are TRBV12-3 or TRBV12-4 and TRBJ1-1, with 7 bases lining up with TRBD1. J lost 5 bases, V lost 6 bases, and 6 bases had no gene match. This CDR3 comprises 13 residues. The CDR3 protein is CASSRQGQTEAFF. In DNA, the CDR3 is TGTGCCAGCAGCCGACAGGGTCAAACTGAAGCTTTCTTT.

The table lists this clonotype with many counts. This chain links TRBV7-9 with TRBJ1-5; 7 bases are shared with TRBD1. After removal of 4 bases from V and 5 bases from J, the junction contained 5 bases not matched to a gene. The CDR3 loop spans 14 amino acids. Looked up from germline, CDR1 is SEHNR and CDR2 is FQNEAQ (reference sequence). The CDR3 bases are TGTGCCAGCAGCTCGACAGGGATCTATCAGCCCCAGCATTTT. Amino acid sequence: CASSSTGIYQPQHF.

This clonotype has at least ten counts. V and J are TRBV29-1 and TRBJ2-1; TRBD1 aligns across 9 bases. V was clipped by 6 bases and J by 9 bases; unmatched bases: 12. Per the germline V gene, CDR1 is SQVTM and CDR2 is ANQGSEA. The CDR3 is made up of 14 amino acids. The CDR3 DNA reads as TGCAGCGTCGTCATGACAGGGGGGCGAGCTGAGCAGTTCTTC. Protein sequence: CSVVMTGGRAEQFF.

With regard to this clonotype: One end of the junction is discordant with germline, which a read error may explain. This sequence joins TRBV9 and TRBJ1-4, with 8 bases fitting TRBD1. The CDR3 sequence is 14 residues long. Per the germline V gene, CDR1 is SGDLS and CDR2 is YYNGEE. DNA of the CDR3: TGTGACAGCGCGGTGGGACAGGTCAATGAAAAACTGTTTTTT. It encodes CDSAVGQVNEKLFF.

Note on this clonotype: Given a much more abundant clone one base away, this may be a read error. V gene TRBV7-8 combines with J gene TRBJ1-5, with 7 bases that match TRBD1. This CDR3 has 15 amino acids. The V gene's germline CDR1 is SGHVS and CDR2 FQNEAQ. V lost 1 base to trimming and J lost 9 bases; unmatched junction nucleotides: 9. The CDR3 region has the DNA TGTGCCAGCAGCTTAGGAACAGGGGATGGTCGGCCCCAGCATTTT. Translation: CASSLGTGDGRPQHF.

In its sample, this clonotype was seen a few times. V usage is TRBV7-9 and J usage is TRBJ1-1, with a weak D call TRBD1 (5 bases). The CDR3 extends over 13 amino acids. Looked up from germline, CDR1 is SEHNR and CDR2 is FQNEAQ (reference sequence). V lost 3 bases and J lost 5, with 10 bases in between. Written as DNA, the CDR3 is TGTGCCAGCAGCTTCGGGGGGATGACTGAAGCTTTCTTT. Translating gives CASSFGGMTEAFF.

This clonotype was seen more than once but under ten times. The V and J genes are TRBV12-3 or TRBV12-4 and TRBJ1-2; D uncertain. V lost 6 bases to trimming and J lost 4 bases, with 15 bases between them. CDR3 length: 14 amino acids. This chain's CDR3 is CASRSGRLVYGYTF. As DNA, the CDR3 is TGTGCCAGCAGGTCAGGACGGCTCGTCTATGGCTACACCTTC.

The rearrangement uses TRBV7-2 and TRBJ1-2, with D maybe TRBD1 (6 bases). Trimming shortened V by 5 bases and J by 8 bases, and 9 bases separated the two germline ends. CDR3 size: 11 residues. Germline V gives CDR1 SGHTA, CDR2 FQGNSA. The DNA for the CDR3 is TGTGCCAGCAGCCGGGGGGGCGGCTACACCTTC. Its protein is CASSRGGGYTF.

V usage is TRBV7-2 and J usage is TRBJ1-1; D remains unclear. The CDR3 extends over 16 amino acids. The ends were cut back, 0 bases at V and 0 bases at J, with 11 bases in the middle. Germline-derived CDR1 and CDR2 are SGHTA and FQGNSA. The chain's CDR3 is CASSLAAGLMNTEAFF. The CDR3 coding sequence is TGTGCCAGCAGCTTAGCGGCGGGTTTGATGAACACTGAAGCTTTCTTT. The variable domain in full, completed from reference TRBV7-2 and TRBJ1-1, reads GAGVSQSPSNKVTEKGKDVELRCDPISGHTALYWYRQSLGQGLEFLIYFQGNSAPDKSGLPSDRFSAERTGGSVSTLTIQRTQQEDSAVYLCASSLAAGLMNTEAFFGQGTRLTVV.

Only a few counts were recorded for this clonotype. The chain is built from TRBV6-2 or TRBV6-3 and TRBJ2-7; no definite D call. V lost 6 bases and J 2 bases, leaving 14 bases between the germline ends. Germline V gives CDR1 MNHEY, CDR2 SVGEGT. This CDR3 is 14 amino acids long. The CDR3 region is CASRTSVGTYEQYV. The CDR3, as DNA: TGTGCCAGCAGGACTTCCGTAGGCACCTACGAGCAGTACGTC.

This clonotype was seen only a few times. This chain links TRBV25-1 with TRBJ1-1; D is ambiguous. V was cut by 4 bases and J by 7 bases, with 7 bases left in between. The CDR3 has 11 amino acids. CDR1 MGHDK and CDR2 SYGVNS come from the germline V gene. CDR3 amino acids: CASSGRIEAFF. CDR3 nucleotide sequence: TGTGCCAGCAGTGGACGAATTGAAGCTTTCTTT.

Ten or more counts support this clonotype. The rearrangement uses TRBV7-2 and TRBJ2-7, with TRBD2 matching over 10 bases. V lost 1 base and J lost 0; bases outside the gene matches: 18. CDR1 is SGHTA, CDR2 FQGNSA, per germline. The CDR3 contains 21 residues. In DNA, the CDR3 is TGTGCCAGCAGCTTAGGTTGGACTAGCGGCCAAGGTGATGGTGACTCCTACGAGCAGTACTTC. Encoded protein: CASSLGWTSGQGDGDSYEQYF.

V and J are TRBV6-2 or TRBV6-3 and TRBJ1-1, with D possibly TRBD1 on 5 matching bases. Germline values: CDR1 MNHEY, CDR2 SVGEGT. The V gene lost 5 bases and the J gene lost 0 bases, with 13 bases spanning the gap. The CDR3 is 15 residues long. As DNA, the CDR3 is TGTGCCAGCAGTCCCGGGGGGTTCATGAACACTGAAGCTTTCTTT. Its protein product is CASSPGGFMNTEAFF.

This clonotype has a count of ten or more. The CDR3 nucleotides read TGTGCCAGCAGCGTTCGAAGGGGCGCTGAAGCTTTCTTT. It is translated as CASSVRRGAEAFF. The rearrangement uses TRBV7-6 and TRBJ1-1, with D possibly matching TRBD1 (5 bases). Trimming pared 5 bases from V and 6 bases from J, leaving 13 bases between. This CDR3 has 13 amino acids. Germline assignment: CDR1 SGHVS and CDR2 FNYEAQ.

The table lists this clonotype with many counts. The CDR3 DNA is TGTGCCAGCAGCTCCGGGCCTTTTGGGGAGCAGTACTTC. Translation gives CASSSGPFGEQYF. This rearrangement joins TRBV7-2 to TRBJ2-7, with D hard to call. Trimming cost V 4 bases and J 7 bases, with 14 bases left between them. The CDR3 runs 13 residues. CDR1 is SGHTA and CDR2 is FQGNSA in the germline V gene.

This clonotype was seen at least ten times. CDR3 loop: CASSQRTSLLTDTQYF. The CDR3, as DNA: TGTGCCAGCAGCCAAAGAACTTCACTCCTCACAGATACGCAGTATTTT. The rearrangement uses TRBV4-2 and TRBJ2-3; D unresolved. The germline V gene encodes CDR1 LGHNA and CDR2 YNFKEQ. The CDR3 is 16 amino acids. Trimming shortened V by 2 bases and J by 2 bases, and 14 bases separated the two germline ends.